This T cell receptor (beta chain) was sequenced for a study of cytomegalovirus exposure and HLA in healthy donors. As concerns this clone: Its antigen is as yet unknown.

Study results and limitations: Across all donors, roughly uniform sequencing depth was an assumption of the presence/absence analyses.

Use of 60 Vbeta and 13 Jbeta primers characterized the PCR. The data were produced by immunoSEQ multiplex PCR, yet TCRdb's version contains in-frame clones alone and is incomplete. Of 95,000 to 150,000 clones in the sample, about 60% were seen once. Sequenced: PBMCs. This clonotype was sampled from a man aged 35 to 55 in good health and CMV-seropositive.

CDR3: CASSAQPRQGSNTGELFF. CDR3 nucleotides: TGTGCCAGCAGTGCCCAACCTAGACAGGGGTCGAACACCGGGGAGCTGTTTTTT. The chain joins TRBV6-4 to TRBJ2-2, with 8 nucleotides matching TRBD1. Looked up from germline, CDR1 is MRHNA and CDR2 is SNTAGT. The V gene end was trimmed by 4 bases and the J gene end by 0 bases; junction bases not matched to a gene: 10. This CDR3 is built from 18 residues.